A single sample gave rise to the 31 T cell receptor beta chains below, sequenced in a study of CD8 T cells in Susac syndrome. Random hexamers were used to reverse transcribe roughly 0.45 to 1 ug of RNA. TCRdb recomputed calls from the immunoSEQ multiplex PCR reads with MiXCR, one row per CDR3 protein. Here the sample spans fewer than 350,000 distinct CDR3 sequences, roughly 85% being singletons. Sequenced: CD8+ T cells from PBMCs. Receptor source: a human donor with multiple sclerosis.

The chain recombines TRBV15 with TRBJ2-2; D unclear. Germline V CDR1 and CDR2: LNHNV, YYDKDF (reference sequence). Trimming took off 1 base at V and 0 bases at J, with 9 bases between the two ends. The CDR3 is 16 residues long. CDR3 in amino acids: CATSRVVTPNTGELFF. The CDR3 DNA follows: TGTGCCACCAGCAGAGTCGTAACTCCGAACACCGGGGAGCTGTTTTTT.

The gene calls are TRBV29-1 and TRBJ2-3; D unclear. The V gene lost 5 bases and the J gene lost 2 bases, with 11 bases spanning the gap. Germline assignment: CDR1 SQVTM and CDR2 ANQGSEA. The CDR3 is made up of 13 amino acids. CDR3 loop: CSVSLASTDTQYF. CDR3 DNA sequence: TGCAGCGTTTCCCTCGCCTCCACAGATACGCAGTATTTT.

The genes are TRBV29-1 and TRBJ1-1; possibly TRBD1 for D (5 bases). V lost 7 bases and J 1 base, leaving 7 bases between the germline ends. Germline V gives CDR1 SQVTM, CDR2 ANQGSEA. CDR3 size: 11 residues. CDR3 sequence (DNA): TGCAGCGCTACAGGGAACACTGAAGCTTTCTTT. It encodes CSATGNTEAFF.

In its sample, this clonotype was seen once. This chain joins TRBV2 and TRBJ1-2; D is unclear. CDR3 length equals 13 residues. From germline, CDR1 is SNHLY and CDR2 FYNNEI. V was pared by 1 base and J by 4 bases, with 7 bases between. As DNA, the CDR3 is TGTGCCAGCAGTGAAGGTATACCCTATGGCTACACCTTC. It codes for CASSEGIPYGYTF. The variable domain in full, with the rest retrieved from reference TRBV2 and TRBJ1-2, is EPEVTQTPSHQVTQMGQEVILRCVPISNHLYFYWYRQILGQKVEFLVSFYNNEISEKSEIFDDQFSVERPDGSNFTLKIRSTKLEDSAMYFCASSEGIPYGYTFGSGTRLTVV.

The chain joins TRBV28 to TRBJ1-1; D gene ambiguous. This CDR3 is built from 13 residues. The V gene lost 2 bases and the J gene lost 4 bases, with 8 bases spanning the gap. Germline assignment: CDR1 MDHEN and CDR2 SYDVKM. The CDR3 DNA reads as TGTGCCAGCAGTTTACAGAGCCTCACTGAAGCTTTCTTT. Amino acids: CASSLQSLTEAFF.

The chain joins TRBV6-6 to TRBJ2-7; D is unresolved. Deletions cut 0 bases from V and 5 bases from J, with 8 bases between. Per germline, CDR1 MNHNY and CDR2 SVGAGI (reference sequence). This CDR3 contains 13 residues. The CDR3 region is CASSYSVTDEQYF. DNA for the CDR3: TGTGCCAGCAGTTACTCGGTAACAGACGAGCAGTACTTC.

J is TRBJ2-3 and V is TRBV6-5, with 12 bases matching TRBD1. CDR3 length: 16 amino acids. The V gene end was trimmed by 2 bases and the J gene end by 5 bases; junction bases not matched to a gene: 5. Germline CDR1 MNHEY, CDR2 SVGAGI. The CDR3 region has the DNA TGTGCCAGCAGTTACACGGGACAGGGGGCGGGAGATACGCAGTATTTT. Translation gives CASSYTGQGAGDTQYF.

The chain has TRBV7-3 and TRBJ2-3; the D call may be TRBD1 or TRBD2 (5 bases each). Trimming removed 5 bases from V and 0 bases from J, with 15 bases in between. The germline V gene encodes CDR1 SGHTA and CDR2 FQGTGA. The CDR3 consists of 16 residues. The CDR3 sequence is CASSLGTRPSTDTQYF. DNA of the CDR3: TGTGCCAGCAGCCTGGGGACCCGCCCCAGCACAGATACGCAGTATTTT.

The chain combines TRBV6-2 or TRBV6-3 with TRBJ2-7; a weak D match, TRBD1 (5 bases). The CDR3 is 15 residues long. V lost 0 bases to trimming and J lost 4 bases, with 13 bases between them. Germline CDR1 reads MNHEY; CDR2 reads SVGEGT. The CDR3 protein is CASSYSQGLEYEQYF. The DNA for the CDR3 is TGTGCCAGCAGTTACTCGCAGGGTCTAGAGTACGAGCAGTACTTC.

The chain recombines TRBV7-2 with TRBJ1-1; D is ambiguous. Germline V gene sequence: CDR1 SGHTA, CDR2 FQGNSA. V lost 2 bases and J lost 4, with 11 bases in between. The CDR3 covers 14 residues. The CDR3 sequence: CASSLMSTRTEAFF. The CDR3 DNA is TGTGCCAGCAGCTTAATGTCAACACGCACTGAAGCTTTCTTT.

Comment on this clonotype: The CDR3 does not close with the conserved phenylalanine or tryptophan, likely indicating a read error. This chain connects TRBV29-1 to TRBJ1-4; no definite D call. Germline V gene sequence: CDR1 SQVTM, CDR2 ANQGSEA. This CDR3 contains 13 residues. The V gene lost 6 bases and the J gene lost 10 bases, with 18 bases spanning the gap. For the CDR3, the DNA is TGCAGCGTGGACGGGGAGGGAGTCGGAAAACTGTTTTCT. Translated, it gives CSVDGEGVGKLFS.

V and J are TRBV13 and TRBJ2-2, with 8 bases aligning to TRBD1. V lost 2 bases and J lost 5; bases outside the gene matches: 7. This CDR3 has 16 residues. Germline CDR1 reads PRHDT; CDR2 reads FYEKMQ (reference sequence). CDR3 region: CASSLSTQGATGELFF. In DNA form, the CDR3 reads TGTGCCAGCAGCTTATCCACCCAGGGGGCGACCGGGGAGCTGTTTTTT.

This CDR3 is CATSSPLRGADTQYF. The DNA of the CDR3 is TGTGCCACCAGCAGTCCCCTTAGAGGGGCAGATACGCAGTATTTT. The rearrangement links TRBV15 to TRBJ2-3, with D perhaps TRBD1 or TRBD2 (5 bases each). CDR3 size: 15 residues. V lost 3 bases to trimming and J lost 4 bases, with 14 bases between them. CDR1 is LNHNV and CDR2 is YYDKDF in the germline V gene (reference sequence).

This clonotype was picked up a small number of times. The rearrangement links TRBV20-1 to TRBJ2-7; 7 nucleotides align to TRBD2. J was trimmed by 9 bases and V by 3 bases; bases with no gene match: 8. CDR3 length: 12 residues. CDR1 is DFQATT and CDR2 is SNEGSKA in the germline V gene (reference sequence). The CDR3 sequence is CSASSGGELQYF. CDR3 nucleotide sequence: TGCAGTGCTAGTAGTGGGGGGGAGTTGCAGTACTTC.

The gene calls are TRBV24-1 and TRBJ1-1, with D possibly TRBD1 on 5 matching bases. CDR1 is KGHDR and CDR2 is SFDVKD in the germline V gene. Trimming took 1 base from V and 8 from J, leaving 10 bases between them. This CDR3 contains 13 residues. The CDR3 protein is CATSDFNGGEAFF. The DNA for the CDR3 is TGTGCCACCAGTGATTTTAACGGGGGGGAAGCTTTCTTT.

V gene TRBV9 combines with J gene TRBJ2-7; 9 bases match TRBD1. Germline loops: CDR1 SGDLS, CDR2 YYNGEE. V lost 2 bases and J lost 2; bases outside the gene matches: 2. The CDR3 is 14 amino acids. In nucleotides, the CDR3 is TGTGCCAGCAGCGTGGGGGACAGGGCCTACGAGCAGTACTTC. This gives the protein CASSVGDRAYEQYF.

The rearrangement joins TRBV19 to TRBJ2-1; D remains unclear. Germline V gene sequence: CDR1 LNHDA, CDR2 SQIVND (reference sequence). Trimming stripped 2 bases from V and 8 bases from J, with 10 bases between. The CDR3 spans 13 residues. The chain's CDR3 is CASSIIVPDEQFF. The CDR3 bases are TGTGCCAGTAGTATAATAGTGCCTGATGAGCAGTTCTTC. The whole variable domain, remainder taken from reference TRBV19 and TRBJ2-1, is DGGITQSPKYLFRKEGQNVTLSCEQNLNHDAMYWYRQDPGQGLRLIYYSQIVNDFQKGDIAEGYSVSREKKESFPLTVTSAQKNPTAFYLCASSIIVPDEQFFGPGTRLTVL.

The rearrangement links TRBV24-1 to TRBJ2-1; D is possibly TRBD1 (5 bases). Germline CDR1 is KGHDR and CDR2 is SFDVKD. V was pared by 0 bases and J by 8 bases, with 16 bases between. The CDR3 consists of 16 residues. The CDR3 DNA reads TGTGCCACCAGTGATTTGAGGACCAACCTACAGGATGAGCAGTTCTTC. It is translated as CATSDLRTNLQDEQFF.

This clonotype has a single count. This sequence joins TRBV24-1 and TRBJ2-2; D not resolved. Germline V lookup: CDR1 KGHDR, CDR2 SFDVKD. Between the trimmed V and J ends, which lost 7 bases and 0 bases, there was a span of 11 bases. The CDR3 sequence is 15 residues long. In DNA form, the CDR3 reads TGTGCCACCAGCCCGTTACCGGCGAACACCGGGGAGCTGTTTTTT. Translating gives CATSPLPANTGELFF.

J is TRBJ2-7 and V is TRBV6-5; the match to TRBD2 covers 11 bases. The CDR3 is 16 residues long. Germline CDR1 is MNHEY and CDR2 is SVGAGI. V trimming: 4 bases; J trimming: 2 bases; junction bases outside the gene matches: 7. Written as DNA, the CDR3 is TGTGCCAGCAGTTTCGGTACTAGCGGGAGTACCTACGAGCAGTACTTC. It yields the protein CASSFGTSGSTYEQYF.

The chain carries TRBV4-3 and TRBJ2-7; 7 bases align to TRBD1. The length of the CDR3 is 15 residues. V was pared by 1 base and J by 3 bases, with 6 bases of the junction left unmatched. CDR1 is LGHNA, CDR2 YSLEER, per germline. The CDR3 sequence: CASSQAGTANYEQYF. The CDR3 DNA reads TGCGCCAGCAGCCAAGCCGGGACAGCAAACTACGAGCAGTACTTC.

The V call is TRBV6-2 or TRBV6-3, the J call TRBJ1-1; tentatively, D is TRBD1 (6 bases). V dropped 5 bases and J dropped 1 base, with 17 bases sitting between them. Looked up from germline, CDR1 is MNHEY and CDR2 is SVGEGT. The CDR3 is made up of 16 amino acids. CDR3 region: CASSLSQGIPNTEAFF. DNA for the CDR3: TGTGCCAGCAGTCTGAGTCAGGGGATTCCGAACACTGAAGCTTTCTTT.

The CDR3 loop is CASSLGGQNEQYF. Here the CDR3 DNA reads TGTGCCAGCAGTTTAGGAGGACAGAACGAGCAGTACTTC. The V and J genes are TRBV27 and TRBJ2-7, with D tentatively TRBD1 (6 bases). The length of the CDR3 is 13 residues. The germline gives CDR1 MNHEY, CDR2 SMNVEV (reference sequence). Trimming took off 2 bases at V and 5 bases at J, with 10 bases between the two ends.

This sequence joins TRBV2 and TRBJ2-1, with 10 positions matching TRBD2. With V trimmed by 6 bases and J by 4 bases, 6 bases remained unmatched. The length of the CDR3 is 15 residues. Germline CDR1 is SNHLY and CDR2 is FYNNEI. The CDR3 DNA sequence: TGTGCCAGCAGCGGACTAGCGGTGGGGTACAATGAGCAGTTCTTC. Translated: CASSGLAVGYNEQFF.

This chain joins TRBV6-6 and TRBJ2-5, with D perhaps given as TRBD1 or TRBD2 (5 bases each). This CDR3 has 15 amino acids. Trimming pared 2 bases from V and 0 bases from J, leaving 10 bases between. Looked up from germline, CDR1 is MNHNY and CDR2 is SVGAGI (reference sequence). CDR3 coding DNA: TGTGCCAGCAGTTACGTGCTGGGGGACCAAGAGACCCAGTACTTC. This codes for CASSYVLGDQETQYF.

The chain uses TRBV19 and TRBJ2-1; 7 bases agree with TRBD2. The J segment lost 5 bases and the V segment lost 3 bases, leaving 1 base of the junction unmatched. The CDR3 length is 13 residues. Germline CDR1 and CDR2: LNHDA and SQIVND (reference sequence). The CDR3: CASSMGLNNEQFF. CDR3 coding DNA: TGTGCCAGTAGTATGGGACTAAACAATGAGCAGTTCTTC.

Worth noting for this clonotype: A junction boundary mismatches the germline segment, possibly from a read error. V and J are TRBV20-1 and TRBJ2-7; 8 positions match TRBD1. CDR3 length: 15 residues. From germline, CDR1 is DFQATT and CDR2 SNEGSKA (reference sequence). The CDR3 protein is CSARGSGQGSYEQYF. CDR3 bases: TGCAGTGCGAGAGGTTCCGGACAGGGAAGCTACGAGCAGTACTTC.

This rearrangement joins TRBV13 to TRBJ2-5; D perhaps matches TRBD2 (7 bases). Germline V CDR1 and CDR2: PRHDT, FYEKMQ (reference sequence). This CDR3 has 16 residues. The germline V and J ends were trimmed by 3 bases and 4 bases, with 18 bases remaining between them. The CDR3 DNA is TGTGCCAGCAGCTTTGGGGGGGGCGGGCCCCCAGAGACCCAGTACTTC. It specifies CASSFGGGGPPETQYF.

The chain recombines TRBV24-1 with TRBJ2-1; 12 bases align to TRBD1. CDR1 KGHDR and CDR2 SFDVKD come from the germline V gene. Trimming cost V 2 bases and J 6 bases; bases outside gene matches: 10. The CDR3 spans 18 residues. This CDR3 reads CATSDWKEGQGAFNEQFF. In DNA form, the CDR3 reads TGTGCCACCAGTGATTGGAAAGAGGGACAGGGGGCCTTCAATGAGCAGTTCTTC.

The chain joins TRBV12-5 to TRBJ2-1; TRBD2 is a possible D gene (5 bases). The CDR3 has 18 amino acids. Deletions cut 1 base from V and 4 bases from J, with 20 bases between. The germline gives CDR1 LGHNT, CDR2 FRNRAP. The CDR3 reads CASGLGDVLVPSYNEQFF. CDR3 bases: TGTGCTAGTGGTTTGGGAGACGTACTAGTCCCATCATACAATGAGCAGTTCTTC.

J is TRBJ2-5 and V is TRBV20-1; no definite D call. The V end was cut by 0 bases, the J end by 7 bases, with 15 bases between. Germline V gene sequence: CDR1 DFQATT, CDR2 SNEGSKA (reference sequence). This CDR3 comprises 14 residues. CDR3 in amino acids: CSAREVVRLGTQYF. In nucleotides, the CDR3 is TGCAGTGCTAGAGAGGTGGTACGGCTCGGGACCCAGTACTTC.